Detailed here is one TCR beta chain. These data come from a study of blood T cell repertoires in COVID-19. The germline gives CDR1 MDHEN, CDR2 SYDVKM. The CDR3 has 15 amino acids. Trimming left V 5 bases short and J 4 bases short, with 15 bases between. Profiling relied on immunoSEQ multiplex PCR, and the TCRdb table lists in-frame clones only, not all of them. The data hold more than 300,000 clones, with roughly 90% observed a single time. Material: PBMCs or T cells enriched from blood (not recorded which). The source of this sequence is a young woman who had recovered from COVID-19. The V gene is TRBV28, the J gene TRBJ2-1, with a tentative D call TRBD2 (6 bases). For the CDR3, the DNA is TGTGCCAGCAGTGGGGGGACGGCGACTTACAATGAGCAGTTCTTC. It translates to CASSGGTATYNEQFF.